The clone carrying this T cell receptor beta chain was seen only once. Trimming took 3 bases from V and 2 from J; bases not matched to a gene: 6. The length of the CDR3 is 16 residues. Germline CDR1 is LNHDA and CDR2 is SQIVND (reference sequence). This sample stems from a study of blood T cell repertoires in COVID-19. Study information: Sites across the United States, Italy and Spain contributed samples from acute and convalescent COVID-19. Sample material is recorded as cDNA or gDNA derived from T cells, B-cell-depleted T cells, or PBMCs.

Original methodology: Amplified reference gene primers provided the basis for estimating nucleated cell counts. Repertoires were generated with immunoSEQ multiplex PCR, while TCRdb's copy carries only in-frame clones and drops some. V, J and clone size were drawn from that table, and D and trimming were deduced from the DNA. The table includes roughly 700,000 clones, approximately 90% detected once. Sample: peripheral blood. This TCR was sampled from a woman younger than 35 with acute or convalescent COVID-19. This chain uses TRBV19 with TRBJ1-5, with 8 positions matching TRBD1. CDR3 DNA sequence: TGTGCCAGTAGTATTGGGACAGGTGGTGGCAATCAGCCCCAGCATTTT. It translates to CASSIGTGGGNQPQHF.